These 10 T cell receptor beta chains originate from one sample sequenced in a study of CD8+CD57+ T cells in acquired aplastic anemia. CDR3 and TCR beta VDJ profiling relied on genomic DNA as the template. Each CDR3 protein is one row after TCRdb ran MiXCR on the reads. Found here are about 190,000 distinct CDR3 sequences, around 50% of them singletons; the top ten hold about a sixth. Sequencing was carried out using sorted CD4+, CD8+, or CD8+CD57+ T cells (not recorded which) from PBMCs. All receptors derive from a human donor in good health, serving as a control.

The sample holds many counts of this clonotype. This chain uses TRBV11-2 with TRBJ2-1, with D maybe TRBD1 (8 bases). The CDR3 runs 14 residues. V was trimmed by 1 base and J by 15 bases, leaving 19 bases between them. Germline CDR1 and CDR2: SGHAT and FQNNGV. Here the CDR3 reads CASSLVPRTGRVFF. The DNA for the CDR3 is TGTGCCAGCAGCTTAGTCCCGCGGACAGGGAGGGTGTTCTTC.

The CDR3 sequence is CASSLSPNYGYTF. The CDR3 DNA is TGCGCCAGCAGTTTGAGTCCTAACTATGGCTACACCTTC. This chain connects TRBV10-1 to TRBJ1-2, with D hard to call. V was shortened by 5 bases and J by 0 bases, with 7 bases between the two germline ends. Per germline, CDR1 WNHNN and CDR2 SYGVQD (reference sequence). The length of the CDR3 is 13 residues.

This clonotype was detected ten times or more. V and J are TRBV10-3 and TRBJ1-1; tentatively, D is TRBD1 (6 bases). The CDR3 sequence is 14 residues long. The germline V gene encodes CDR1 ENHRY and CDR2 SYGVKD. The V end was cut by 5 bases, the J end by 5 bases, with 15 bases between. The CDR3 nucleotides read TGTGCCATCAGTCACAGGGAGGAAGGGACTGAAGCTTTCTTT. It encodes CAISHREEGTEAFF.

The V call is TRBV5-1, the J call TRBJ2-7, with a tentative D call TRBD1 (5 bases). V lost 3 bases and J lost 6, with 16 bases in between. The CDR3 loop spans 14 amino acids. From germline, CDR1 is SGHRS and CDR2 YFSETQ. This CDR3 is CASSSYNQGGEQYF. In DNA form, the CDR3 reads TGCGCCAGCAGCTCGTACAACCAGGGCGGCGAGCAGTACTTC.

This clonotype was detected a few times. The CDR3 sequence: CASSEASYGYTF. In nucleotides, the CDR3 is TGTGCCAGCAGTGAAGCCAGCTATGGCTACACCTTC. V is TRBV2 and J is TRBJ1-2, with D hard to call. CDR3 length: 12 residues. Germline assignment: CDR1 SNHLY and CDR2 FYNNEI. V was trimmed by 0 bases and J by 4 bases, leaving 3 bases between them. The full variable domain, with the rest looked up from reference TRBV2 and TRBJ1-2, is EPEVTQTPSHQVTQMGQEVILRCVPISNHLYFYWYRQILGQKVEFLVSFYNNEISEKSEIFDDQFSVERPDGSNFTLKIRSTKLEDSAMYFCASSEASYGYTFGSGTRLTVV.

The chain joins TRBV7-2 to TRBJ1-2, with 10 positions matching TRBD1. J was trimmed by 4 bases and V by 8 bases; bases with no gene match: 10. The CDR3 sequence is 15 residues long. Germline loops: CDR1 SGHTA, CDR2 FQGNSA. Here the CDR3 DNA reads TGTGCCAGCTCACCCGGGACAGGGGACAGCTATGGCTACACCTTC. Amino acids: CASSPGTGDSYGYTF.

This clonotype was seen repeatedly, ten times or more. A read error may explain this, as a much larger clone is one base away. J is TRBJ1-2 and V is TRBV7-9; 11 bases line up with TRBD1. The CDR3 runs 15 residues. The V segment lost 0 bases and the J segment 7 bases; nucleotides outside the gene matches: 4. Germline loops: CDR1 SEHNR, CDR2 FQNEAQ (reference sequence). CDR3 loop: CASSLASGTGGGYTF. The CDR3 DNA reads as TGTGCCAGCAGCTTAGCGAGCGGGACAGGGGGTGGCTACACCTTC.

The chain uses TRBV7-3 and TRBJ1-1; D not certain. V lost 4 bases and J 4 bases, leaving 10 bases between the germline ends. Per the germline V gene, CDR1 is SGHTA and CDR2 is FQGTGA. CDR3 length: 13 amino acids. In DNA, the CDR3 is TGTGCCAGCAGCTGGAGTGTTAGCACTGAAGCTTTCTTT. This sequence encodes CASSWSVSTEAFF.

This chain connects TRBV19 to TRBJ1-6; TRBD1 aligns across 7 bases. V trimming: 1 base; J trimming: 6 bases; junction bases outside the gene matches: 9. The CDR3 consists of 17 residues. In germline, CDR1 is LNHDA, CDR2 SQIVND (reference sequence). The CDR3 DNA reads TGTGCCAGTAGTATAGGGGACAGTACCATTCTTAATTCACCCCTCCACTTT. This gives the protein CASSIGDSTILNSPLHF. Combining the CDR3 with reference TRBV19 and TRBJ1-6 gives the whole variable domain DGGITQSPKYLFRKEGQNVTLSCEQNLNHDAMYWYRQDPGQGLRLIYYSQIVNDFQKGDIAEGYSVSREKKESFPLTVTSAQKNPTAFYLCASSIGDSTILNSPLHFGNGTRLTVT.

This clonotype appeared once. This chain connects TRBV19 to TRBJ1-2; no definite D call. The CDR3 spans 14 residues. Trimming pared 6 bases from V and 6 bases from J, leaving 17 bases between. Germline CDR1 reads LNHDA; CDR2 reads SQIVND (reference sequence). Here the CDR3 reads CASSAPPGADGYTF. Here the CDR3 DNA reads TGTGCCAGTAGCGCTCCACCCGGCGCGGATGGCTACACCTTC. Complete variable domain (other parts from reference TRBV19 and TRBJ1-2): DGGITQSPKYLFRKEGQNVTLSCEQNLNHDAMYWYRQDPGQGLRLIYYSQIVNDFQKGDIAEGYSVSREKKESFPLTVTSAQKNPTAFYLCASSAPPGADGYTFGSGTRLTVV.